A single sample is the source of the 19 T cell receptor beta chains below, sequenced in a study of shared clonotypes between healthy human individuals. Only in-frame clones appear in the TCRdb table, and some are missing; sequencing was by immunoSEQ multiplex PCR. The sample carries about 1.5 million clones, under 99% recorded once. The sample taken for sequencing was naive CD4+ T cells sorted from blood. Regarding subset: CD45RA+ positively selected. The source of these receptors is a man in his thirties or forties in good health.

This clone appeared once. The chain combines TRBV15 with TRBJ2-3; D may be TRBD2 (6 bases). V was pared by 6 bases and J by 6 bases, with 25 bases between. The CDR3 totals 17 residues. Germline values: CDR1 LNHNV, CDR2 YYDKDF (reference sequence). The CDR3 here is CATRGGGSGNSSDTQYF. In DNA, the CDR3 is TGTGCCACCAGAGGTGGGGGTAGCGGTAACTCCTCCGATACGCAGTATTTT.

On this clone itself: The same CDR3 arises from other DNA sequences in this sample as well. CDR3 region: CASSPTPTDTQYF. The CDR3 DNA reads as TGTGCCAGCAGCCCAACCCCCACAGATACGCAGTATTTT. This sequence joins TRBV9 and TRBJ2-3; D not resolved. CDR1 and CDR2 from the germline V gene are SGDLS and YYNGEE. The CDR3 has 13 amino acids. Trimming removed 4 bases from V and 2 bases from J, with 8 bases in between.

The rearrangement uses TRBV5-1 and TRBJ2-7, with 11 nucleotides matching TRBD1. Looked up from germline, CDR1 is SGHRS and CDR2 is YFSETQ. Trimming cost V 3 bases and J 5 bases; bases outside gene matches: 4. The CDR3 loop spans 14 amino acids. Written as DNA, the CDR3 is TGCGCCAGCAGCTGGGACAGGGGGACTAACGAGCAGTACTTC. Encoded protein: CASSWDRGTNEQYF.

This chain uses TRBV2 with TRBJ2-5, with a weak D call TRBD1 (6 bases). V was pared by 7 bases and J by 1 base, with 13 bases between. The germline CDR1 and CDR2 sequences are SNHLY and FYNNEI. The CDR3 spans 14 residues. The CDR3 reads CASTKRDTQETQYF. The CDR3 DNA reads as TGTGCCAGCACCAAACGGGACACCCAAGAGACCCAGTACTTC.

This chain joins TRBV7-2 and TRBJ2-7, with 14 bases fitting TRBD2. V was clipped by 5 bases and J by 1 base; unmatched bases: 13. Looked up from germline, CDR1 is SGHTA and CDR2 is FQGNSA. This CDR3 region has 19 residues. The CDR3 DNA reads TGTGCCAGCAGCCCGGGACTAGCGGGAGATTTTTTGAGGTCCTACGAGCAGTACTTC. Residues: CASSPGLAGDFLRSYEQYF.

The chain couples TRBV7-6 to TRBJ2-7; TRBD1 is a possible D gene (6 bases). The germline V gene encodes CDR1 SGHVS and CDR2 FNYEAQ. V gave up 1 base and J gave up 3 bases, with 10 bases separating them. This CDR3 has 14 residues. The CDR3 coding sequence is TGTGCCAGCAGCTTAGTACTCAGGGGCTACGAGCAGTACTTC. It specifies CASSLVLRGYEQYF.

The V and J genes are TRBV10-1 and TRBJ2-7, with a weak D call TRBD2 (5 bases). This CDR3 has 14 amino acids. Per germline, CDR1 WNHNN and CDR2 SYGVQD (reference sequence). V dropped 3 bases and J dropped 3 bases, with 12 bases sitting between them. CDR3 in amino acids: CASSEGIAIYEQYF. DNA for the CDR3: TGCGCCAGCAGTGAAGGAATAGCGATCTACGAGCAGTACTTC.

The chain uses TRBV6-1 and TRBJ1-2; tentative D call: TRBD1 (5 bases). This CDR3 is built from 13 residues. Trimming pared 4 bases from V and 5 bases from J, leaving 11 bases between. Germline CDR1 reads MNHNS; CDR2 reads SASEGT. CDR3 protein: CASSVRGEYGYTF. Here the CDR3 DNA reads TGTGCCAGCAGTGTGCGGGGGGAGTATGGCTACACCTTC.

The V gene is TRBV5-1, the J gene TRBJ2-3; maybe TRBD2 (5 bases). Germline values: CDR1 SGHRS, CDR2 YFSETQ. The CDR3 loop spans 15 amino acids. The ends were cut back, 4 bases at V and 1 base at J, with 13 bases in the middle. DNA of the CDR3: TGCGCCAGCAGCGGGGAGTCCATTCGCACAGATACGCAGTATTTT. Encoded protein: CASSGESIRTDTQYF.

As for this clone: A junction end diverges from the germline sequence, so it may reflect a read error. This chain joins TRBV7-7 and TRBJ2-7; D not certain. This CDR3 has 14 amino acids. Germline values: CDR1 SSHAT, CDR2 FNYEAQ (reference sequence). The CDR3 nucleotides are TGTGCTAGCAGCTTAGCTCTGGGCCCCTACGAGCAGTACTTC. It codes for CASSLALGPYEQYF.

As regards this clone: The same CDR3 can be traced to other DNA sequences in this sample. The chain recombines TRBV11-2 with TRBJ2-5; D possibly corresponds to TRBD1 (5 bases). CDR3 size: 14 residues. CDR1 and CDR2 (germline): SGHAT, FQNNGV. V was trimmed by 0 bases and J by 5 bases, leaving 10 bases between them. For the CDR3, the DNA is TGTGCCAGCAGCTTAGACAGGGTGGGGGAGACCCAGTACTTC. Protein sequence: CASSLDRVGETQYF.

The genes are TRBV30 and TRBJ2-1, with TRBD2 matching over 11 bases. After removal of 2 bases from V and 0 bases from J, the junction contained 9 bases not matched to a gene. Germline V CDR1 and CDR2: GTSNPN, SVGIG (reference sequence). The CDR3 totals 18 residues. CDR3 loop: CAWSTGTSGKSSYNEQFF. For the CDR3, the DNA is TGTGCCTGGAGTACCGGGACTAGCGGAAAAAGCTCCTACAATGAGCAGTTCTTC.

This chain links TRBV29-1 with TRBJ1-1, with D possibly being TRBD1 (5 bases). The CDR3 is made up of 14 amino acids. The V gene lost 3 bases and the J gene lost 4 bases, with 15 bases spanning the gap. The germline CDR1 and CDR2 sequences are SQVTM and ANQGSEA. CDR3 protein: CSVEVQGQVTEAFF. The CDR3 bases are TGCAGCGTTGAGGTTCAGGGCCAGGTCACTGAAGCTTTCTTT. The complete variable domain, with remaining parts taken from reference TRBV29-1 and TRBJ1-1, reads SAVISQKPSRDICQRGTSLTIQCQVDSQVTMMFWYRQQPGQSLTLIATANQGSEATYESGFVIDKFPISRPNLTFSTLTVSNMSPEDSSIYLCSVEVQGQVTEAFFGQGTRLTVV.

The J gene is TRBJ1-4, the V gene TRBV29-1; D unclear. With 4 bases removed from V and 0 bases from J, the gap between germline ends came to 9 bases. Germline CDR1 and CDR2: SQVTM and ANQGSEA. The CDR3 covers 14 residues. The CDR3 here is CSVVTDATNEKLFF. CDR3 nucleotides: TGCAGCGTTGTCACAGACGCAACTAATGAAAAACTGTTTTTT. The complete variable domain, with remaining parts taken from reference TRBV29-1 and TRBJ1-4, reads SAVISQKPSRDICQRGTSLTIQCQVDSQVTMMFWYRQQPGQSLTLIATANQGSEATYESGFVIDKFPISRPNLTFSTLTVSNMSPEDSSIYLCSVVTDATNEKLFFGSGTQLSVL.

The chain couples TRBV11-2 to TRBJ2-5; D unresolved. Germline V gene sequence: CDR1 SGHAT, CDR2 FQNNGV. The ends were cut back, 3 bases at V and 0 bases at J, with 5 bases in the middle. CDR3 size: 13 residues. The CDR3 here is CASSFGHQETQYF. The CDR3 nucleotides read TGTGCCAGCAGCTTCGGGCACCAAGAGACCCAGTACTTC.

V is TRBV13 and J is TRBJ1-3; no clear D. V lost 2 bases to trimming and J lost 2 bases, with 13 bases between them. The CDR3 extends over 16 amino acids. In germline, CDR1 is PRHDT, CDR2 FYEKMQ (reference sequence). The DNA for the CDR3 is TGTGCCAGCAGCTTATTCCCAGGAAAGACTGGAAACACCATATATTTT. Protein product: CASSLFPGKTGNTIYF.

The chain links TRBV2 to TRBJ2-7; no definite D call. The V and J ends lost 7 bases and 2 bases respectively, with 12 bases between them. CDR3 length: 13 residues. From germline, CDR1 is SNHLY and CDR2 FYNNEI. CDR3 sequence (DNA): TGTGCCAGCATAAAGGGCCGACCCTACGAGCAGTACTTC. Amino acid sequence: CASIKGRPYEQYF.

V usage is TRBV18 and J usage is TRBJ2-7; the D gene is possibly TRBD1 (6 bases). Looked up from germline, CDR1 is KGHSH and CDR2 is LQKENI. Trimming took 2 bases from V and 3 from J, leaving 23 bases between them. CDR3 length equals 18 residues. CDR3 residues: CASSPLGGTRVSNYEQYF. The CDR3 region has the DNA TGTGCCAGCTCACCATTAGGGGGTACTAGAGTCTCGAACTACGAGCAGTACTTC.

This clone has a single count. The chain recombines TRBV14 with TRBJ2-5, with TRBD2 matching 13 bases. The CDR3 loop spans 16 amino acids. Germline loops: CDR1 SGHDN, CDR2 FVKESK. V was clipped by 1 base and J by 4 bases; unmatched bases: 3. CDR3 sequence reads: CASSQGLAGGLETQYF. CDR3 nucleotides: TGTGCCAGCAGCCAAGGACTAGCGGGAGGCTTAGAGACCCAGTACTTC.